This T cell receptor (beta chain) was observed in a study of control samples from healthy donors and cancer patients. Measured with immunoSEQ multiplex PCR; TCRdb has only the in-frame clones, and not every one. This sample has some 130,000 clones, with more than 85% found just once. V was pared by 1 base and J by 1 base, with 10 bases between. Germline loops: CDR1 LGHNA, CDR2 YNFKEQ. The CDR3 spans 15 residues. V gene TRBV4-2 combines with J gene TRBJ1-1; TRBD1 is a possible D gene (5 bases). Material for sequencing was blood. This receptor was taken from a man aged 18 to 29 in good health. In DNA, the CDR3 is TGTGCCAGCAGCCAAGGCGGGACGGGGAACACTGAAGCTTTCTTT. This translates into CASSQGGTGNTEAFF.